These 31 T cell receptor beta chains were all obtained from the same sample, sequenced in a study of patients and donors after allogeneic stem cell transplantation. TCRdb passed the RT-PCR reads through MiXCR, listing each CDR3 protein once. The sample yields 200,000 to 250,000 distinct CDR3 sequences, around 14% seen once. Sample: blood, either unsorted or a sorted T cell fraction (not recorded which). The receptor source for this set is a human donor who was either an allogeneic HSCT recipient or a stem cell or donor lymphocyte infusion donor (not recorded which). It is not recorded whose cells these are; they may come from a transplant donor.

The rearrangement links TRBV7-9 to TRBJ2-5, with D perhaps matching TRBD1 or TRBD2 (5 bases each). With 4 bases removed from V and 1 base from J, the gap between germline ends came to 10 bases. CDR1 is SEHNR, CDR2 FQNEAQ, per germline (reference sequence). The CDR3 extends over 14 amino acids. CDR3 sequence: CASSSRGPQETQYF. The CDR3 DNA reads TGTGCCAGCAGCTCAAGGGGACCCCAAGAGACCCAGTACTTC.

The genes are TRBV6-2 or TRBV6-3 and TRBJ2-7; D remains unclear. From germline, CDR1 is MNHEY and CDR2 SVGEGT. V was shortened by 0 bases and J by 6 bases, with 12 bases between the two germline ends. The CDR3 spans 14 residues. The CDR3 loop is CASSYSIRVGEQYF. CDR3 nucleotide sequence: TGTGCCAGCAGTTACTCGATTCGGGTTGGCGAGCAGTACTTC.

This clonotype was detected ten times or more. The chain combines TRBV7-8 with TRBJ1-5; D not resolved. Germline-derived CDR1 and CDR2 are SGHVS and FQNEAQ. The CDR3 has 13 amino acids. V was clipped by 0 bases and J by 5 bases, with 5 bases between them. In nucleotides, the CDR3 is TGTGCCAGCAGCTTAGCTGACGATCAGCCCCAGCATTTT. It is translated as CASSLADDQPQHF.

This clonotype has ten or more counts. This chain uses TRBV12-3 or TRBV12-4 with TRBJ2-2, with no clear D. The CDR3 spans 13 residues. V was trimmed by 5 bases and J by 6 bases, leaving 10 bases between them. The CDR3 region is CASSPKPSGELFF. In DNA form, the CDR3 reads TGTGCCAGCAGTCCGAAGCCGTCCGGGGAGCTGTTTTTT.

This chain connects TRBV20-1 to TRBJ2-5; 9 nucleotides line up with TRBD2. This CDR3 region has 15 residues. Germline V gene sequence: CDR1 DFQATT, CDR2 SNEGSKA (reference sequence). With 6 bases clipped from V and 1 base from J, the junction kept 9 bases outside the gene matches. The DNA for the CDR3 is TGCAGTGCGCAACTAGCGGGCCCCCCCCAAGAGACCCAGTACTTC. Translated: CSAQLAGPPQETQYF.

The rearrangement links TRBV6-1 to TRBJ2-5, with D possibly matching TRBD2 (5 bases). Germline V gene lookup returns CDR1 MNHNS and CDR2 SASEGT. V lost 5 bases, J lost 7 bases, and 14 bases lay in between. The CDR3 is 13 residues long. The CDR3 is CASSRGYRGTQYF. The CDR3 bases are TGTGCCAGCAGTAGAGGGTACCGGGGGACCCAGTACTTC.

The table lists this clonotype with a few counts. The V call is TRBV3-1, the J call TRBJ2-1; 11 bases align to TRBD2. J gave up 5 bases and V 1 base, and 7 bases lay outside the gene matches. CDR3 length: 17 amino acids. Per germline, CDR1 LGHDT and CDR2 YNNKEL (reference sequence). This chain's CDR3 is CASSQAQTSGANNEQFF. The CDR3 DNA reads TGTGCCAGCAGCCAAGCCCAGACTAGCGGGGCCAACAATGAGCAGTTCTTC.

The chain recombines TRBV20-1 with TRBJ1-2; a possible D gene is TRBD1 (6 bases). The length of the CDR3 is 10 residues. The germline V gene has CDR1 DFQATT and CDR2 SNEGSKA (reference sequence). In nucleotides, the CDR3 is TGCAGCGTCGACAGGATGGGCTACACCTTC. Protein product: CSVDRMGYTF.

Many counts were recorded for this clonotype. V is TRBV19 and J is TRBJ2-5; possible D gene TRBD2, 5 bases. CDR1 is LNHDA and CDR2 is SQIVND in the germline V gene (reference sequence). The V and J ends lost 3 bases and 8 bases respectively, with 13 bases between them. This CDR3 is 13 amino acids long. The CDR3 DNA is TGTGCCAGTAGTATGGGCGACCGGGGAACCCAGTACTTC. Protein: CASSMGDRGTQYF.

The table lists this clonotype with many counts. V is TRBV27 and J is TRBJ2-5; TRBD2 agrees at 11 bases. The CDR3 contains 15 residues. Trimming took 6 bases from V and 7 from J; bases not matched to a gene: 10. The germline V gene has CDR1 MNHEY and CDR2 SMNVEV (reference sequence). CDR3 nucleotides: TGTGCCAGCAGACGTACGTCTGGGACTAGCGGGACCCAGTACTTC. Protein sequence: CASRRTSGTSGTQYF.

This clonotype was observed at least ten times. V is TRBV7-2 and J is TRBJ1-6, with TRBD1 matching over 8 bases. After removal of 5 bases from V and 10 bases from J, the junction contained 7 bases not matched to a gene. This CDR3 is 14 amino acids long. Germline CDR1 SGHTA, CDR2 FQGNSA. CDR3 coding DNA: TGTGCCAGCAGCGACGGACAGGGTCTATCACCCCTCCACTTT. Translation: CASSDGQGLSPLHF.

This chain links TRBV7-2 with TRBJ1-6; no clear D. Germline V gene data show CDR1 as SGHTA and CDR2 as FQGNSA. There are 13 residues in the CDR3. Deletions cut 1 base from V and 4 bases from J, with 2 bases between. DNA for the CDR3: TGTGCCAGCAGCTTAGTGTATAATTCACCCCTCCACTTT. As protein: CASSLVYNSPLHF.

Many counts were recorded for this clonotype. This chain joins TRBV18 and TRBJ2-5, with a weak D call TRBD1 (6 bases). With 6 bases removed from V and 5 bases from J, the gap between germline ends came to 13 bases. This CDR3 is built from 13 residues. In germline, CDR1 is KGHSH, CDR2 LQKENI. The CDR3 nucleotides read TGTGCCAGCTCTAACACAAGGGGGGAGACCCAGTACTTC. It yields the protein CASSNTRGETQYF.

In this sample, this clonotype turned up a few times. V and J are TRBV6-2 or TRBV6-3 and TRBJ2-7; TRBD1 matches 9 bases. Germline CDR1 is MNHEY and CDR2 is SVGEGT. With V trimmed by 2 bases and J by 6 bases, 5 bases remained unmatched. CDR3 length: 14 residues. The CDR3 DNA is TGTGCCAGCAGTTACCTGGGACAGGGAGGCGAGCAGTACTTC. As protein: CASSYLGQGGEQYF.

This rearrangement joins TRBV6-2 or TRBV6-3 to TRBJ2-2; D is perhaps TRBD1 (6 bases). Deletions cut 7 bases from V and 3 bases from J, with 12 bases between. Germline V gene lookup returns CDR1 MNHEY and CDR2 SVGEGT. The CDR3 has 14 amino acids. CDR3: CASTPGHHTGELFF. CDR3 coding DNA: TGTGCCAGCACTCCGGGACACCACACCGGGGAGCTGTTTTTT.

V usage is TRBV13 and J usage is TRBJ1-1, with D perhaps matching TRBD1 (5 bases). The germline CDR1 and CDR2 sequences are PRHDT and FYEKMQ (reference sequence). CDR3 length equals 13 residues. V was trimmed by 5 bases and J by 6 bases, leaving 13 bases between them. CDR3 sequence: CASSHRGVPEAFF. The CDR3 DNA reads as TGTGCCAGCAGCCATCGAGGGGTCCCTGAAGCTTTCTTT.

The sample holds a few counts of this clonotype. The CDR3 is CASSLSAAGNTEAFF. The DNA of the CDR3 is TGCGCCAGCAGCTTGAGTGCGGCCGGGAACACTGAAGCTTTCTTT. This chain connects TRBV5-1 to TRBJ1-1; D unresolved. The CDR3 has 15 amino acids. From germline, CDR1 is SGHRS and CDR2 YFSETQ. Trimming pared 1 base from V and 1 base from J, leaving 11 bases between.

This clonotype appeared many times. The J gene is TRBJ1-5, the V gene TRBV25-1; no reliable D call. The CDR3 sequence is 12 residues long. The germline gives CDR1 MGHDK, CDR2 SYGVNS. V lost 4 bases and J 6 bases, leaving 7 bases between the germline ends. The DNA for the CDR3 is TGTGCCAGCAGTGTGGGAACTCAGCCCCAGCATTTT. Amino acids: CASSVGTQPQHF.

This clonotype has a count of ten or more. This chain links TRBV6-2 or TRBV6-3 with TRBJ2-2; tentative D call: TRBD1 (6 bases). CDR1 and CDR2 from the germline V gene are MNHEY and SVGEGT. The CDR3 has 14 amino acids. Trimming took off 5 bases at V and 1 base at J, with 8 bases between the two ends. In DNA, the CDR3 is TGTGCCAGCAGTCTGGACAGGAACACCGGGGAGCTGTTTTTT. It codes for CASSLDRNTGELFF.

This clonotype occurred a few times. The chain combines TRBV7-2 with TRBJ2-1; TRBD2 aligns across 12 bases. Germline V gene lookup returns CDR1 SGHTA and CDR2 FQGNSA. J gave up 8 bases and V 0 bases, and 8 bases lay outside the gene matches. The CDR3 is 17 amino acids. As DNA, the CDR3 is TGTGCCAGCAGCTTAGCGATCTCGACTAGCGGGAGTTATGAGCAGTTCTTC. This sequence encodes CASSLAISTSGSYEQFF.

In this sample, this clonotype turned up many times. V usage is TRBV7-2 and J usage is TRBJ2-1; 8 bases line up with TRBD2. CDR1 is SGHTA, CDR2 FQGNSA, per germline. Losses at the gene ends were 4 bases for V and 2 bases for J; bases not matched to a gene: 1. The CDR3 sequence is 14 residues long. CDR3 residues: CASSSGLAYNEQFF. In DNA form, the CDR3 reads TGTGCCAGCAGCTCGGGACTAGCCTACAATGAGCAGTTCTTC.

This clonotype was seen only a few times. The chain joins TRBV20-1 to TRBJ2-2; D perhaps matches TRBD1 (6 bases). This CDR3 has 14 amino acids. Trimming removed 6 bases from V and 6 bases from J, with 17 bases in between. The germline V gene encodes CDR1 DFQATT and CDR2 SNEGSKA (reference sequence). In nucleotides, the CDR3 is TGCAGTGCCCCCCGGGACAATCCATCCGGGGAGCTGTTTTTT. As protein: CSAPRDNPSGELFF.

This clonotype has a count of ten or more. The V call is TRBV3-1, the J call TRBJ2-3; no firm D call. CDR1 and CDR2 (germline): LGHDT, YNNKEL (reference sequence). V lost 3 bases, J lost 5 bases, and 15 bases lay in between. CDR3 length: 15 residues. This chain's CDR3 is CASSQMDSFLDTQYF. The CDR3 DNA follows: TGTGCCAGCAGCCAGATGGATAGCTTCCTAGATACGCAGTATTTT.

This clonotype has more than one count but fewer than ten. The V and J genes are TRBV10-3 and TRBJ1-3; D is uncertain. Trimming removed 6 bases from V and 0 bases from J, with 9 bases in between. Germline CDR1 and CDR2: ENHRY and SYGVKD. The CDR3 consists of 14 residues. Written as DNA, the CDR3 is TGTGCCATCAGAGCTGAGACCTCTGGAAACACCATATATTTT. Its translation: CAIRAETSGNTIYF.

The rearrangement joins TRBV14 to TRBJ2-1; TRBD2 matches at 8 bases. V trimming: 1 base; J trimming: 7 bases; junction bases outside the gene matches: 6. The CDR3 consists of 15 residues. Germline V gene lookup returns CDR1 SGHDN and CDR2 FVKESK. CDR3 protein: CASSQAAGAWNEQFF. CDR3 nucleotides: TGTGCCAGCAGCCAAGCAGCGGGGGCGTGGAATGAGCAGTTCTTC.

This clonotype was picked up many times. The chain combines TRBV5-4 with TRBJ2-5; 9 bases map to TRBD2. V shed 4 bases, J shed 1 base, and the junction held 8 bases outside the gene matches. Germline CDR1 and CDR2: SGHNT and YYREEE (reference sequence). The CDR3 covers 16 residues. DNA for the CDR3: TGTGCCAGCAGCGGGGGGACTAGCCACCTCCAAGAGACCCAGTACTTC. This encodes CASSGGTSHLQETQYF.

This rearrangement joins TRBV6-1 to TRBJ1-1, with D tentatively TRBD1 (6 bases). The CDR3 loop spans 14 amino acids. Germline V gene lookup returns CDR1 MNHNS and CDR2 SASEGT. V was shortened by 6 bases and J by 6 bases, with 17 bases between the two germline ends. The CDR3 coding sequence is TGTGCCAGCAGCGATAAAGGGGGAATGCCTGAAGCTTTCTTT. It specifies CASSDKGGMPEAFF.

J is TRBJ2-7 and V is TRBV6-2 or TRBV6-3; possibly TRBD2 for D (6 bases). Trimming took 7 bases from V and 0 from J, leaving 10 bases between them. The CDR3 is 13 residues long. CDR1 is MNHEY and CDR2 is SVGEGT in the germline V gene. This CDR3 reads CASTDGGSYEQYF. For the CDR3, the DNA is TGTGCCAGCACAGACGGGGGCTCCTACGAGCAGTACTTC.

This clonotype was found a few times. The rearrangement joins TRBV6-5 to TRBJ1-1; a possible D gene is TRBD1 (5 bases). This CDR3 region has 14 residues. Germline CDR1 is MNHEY and CDR2 is SVGAGI. Trimming removed 2 bases from V and 5 bases from J, with 12 bases in between. The CDR3 spells CASSYRGQLTEAFF. The CDR3 nucleotides read TGTGCCAGCAGTTACCGTGGACAACTTACTGAAGCTTTCTTT.

There are a few counts of this clonotype. CDR3 region: CASSLDRGRGQGYTF. CDR3 sequence (DNA): TGTGCCAGCAGCTTAGATCGGGGCAGGGGGCAAGGCTACACCTTC. V and J are TRBV11-2 and TRBJ1-2; 8 bases are a match to TRBD1. The CDR3 contains 15 residues. V was clipped by 0 bases and J by 8 bases; unmatched bases: 8. The germline CDR1 and CDR2 sequences are SGHAT and FQNNGV.

The chain combines TRBV18 with TRBJ1-2, with 7 bases identical to TRBD1. Germline V lookup: CDR1 KGHSH, CDR2 LQKENI. The CDR3 extends over 13 amino acids. The V gene end was trimmed by 5 bases and the J gene end by 4 bases; junction bases not matched to a gene: 4. CDR3 in amino acids: CASSGRDSYGYTF. The CDR3 coding sequence is TGTGCCAGCTCAGGAAGGGACAGCTATGGCTACACCTTC.